The 3 T cell receptor beta chains below come from one sample, sequenced in a study of T cell repertoires in breast cancer. The expanded emulsion RT-PCR method captured paired alpha and beta chains from CD8+ T cells. Unpaired genes were suppressed by blocking oligonucleotides during a second nested PCR. TCRdb reprocessed the emulsion pairing reads via MiXCR and lists one record per CDR3 protein. This table holds about 600 distinct CDR3 sequences, about half found once. Sequencing was carried out using CD8+ T cells. The source of these receptors is a pool of human donors with breast cancer or a healthy control (not recorded which).

The chain couples TRBV28 to TRBJ1-4; D gene uncertain. V lost 6 bases and J lost 0, with 8 bases in between. This CDR3 contains 14 residues. CDR1 and CDR2 from the germline V gene are MDHEN and SYDVKM. The CDR3: CASSSDSTNEKLFF. The DNA for the CDR3 is TGTGCCAGCAGCTCAGATTCAACTAATGAAAAACTGTTTTTT.

This clonotype is classed as medium-sized. This sequence joins TRBV7-2 and TRBJ2-7; TRBD2 matches at 15 bases. The CDR3 covers 20 residues. With 0 bases clipped from V and 2 bases from J, the junction kept 11 bases outside the gene matches. Germline V CDR1 and CDR2: SGHTA, FQGNSA. The CDR3 region is CASSLASAGTSGGHPYEQYF. As DNA, the CDR3 is TGTGCCAGCAGCTTAGCCTCGGCGGGGACTAGCGGGGGGCACCCCTACGAGCAGTACTTC.

Concerning this clonotype itself: This could be a read error, since a much larger clone is one nucleotide away. V gene TRBV6-8 combines with J gene TRBJ1-2, with 11 bases identical to TRBD1. Germline CDR1 MNHGY, CDR2 SAAAGT. The CDR3 runs 15 residues. V shed 7 bases, J shed 4 bases, and the junction held 8 bases outside the gene matches. CDR3 in DNA: TGTGCCAGCAATCCACGGACAGGGGGCTCCTATGGCTACACCTTC. Protein sequence: CASNPRTGGSYGYTF.